This T cell receptor (beta chain) originates from a study of chemoradiotherapy in HPV16-positive cancers. Broader study findings: Candidate HPV-specific clones and E7-related TCR motifs grew in tumor during treatment. Better recurrence-free survival went with HPV-responsive T-cell expansion in HPV16-positive patients.

Repertoires were generated with immunoSEQ multiplex PCR, while TCRdb's copy carries only in-frame clones and drops some. Of 53,000 or so clones in the sample, more than 75% were seen once. Trimming stripped 5 bases from V and 7 bases from J, with 6 bases between. The germline V gene has CDR1 ENHRY and CDR2 SYGVKD. The CDR3 consists of 11 residues. Turning to this clone: As yet, its antigen is unknown.

This TCR came from a human donor with HPV-associated anogenital cancer. Material: blood, obtained from a patient who underwent chemoradiotherapy. The chain is built from TRBV10-3 and TRBJ2-1, with D uncertain. CDR3 loop: CAISQSNEQFF. In DNA form, the CDR3 reads TGTGCCATCAGTCAATCGAATGAGCAGTTCTTC.